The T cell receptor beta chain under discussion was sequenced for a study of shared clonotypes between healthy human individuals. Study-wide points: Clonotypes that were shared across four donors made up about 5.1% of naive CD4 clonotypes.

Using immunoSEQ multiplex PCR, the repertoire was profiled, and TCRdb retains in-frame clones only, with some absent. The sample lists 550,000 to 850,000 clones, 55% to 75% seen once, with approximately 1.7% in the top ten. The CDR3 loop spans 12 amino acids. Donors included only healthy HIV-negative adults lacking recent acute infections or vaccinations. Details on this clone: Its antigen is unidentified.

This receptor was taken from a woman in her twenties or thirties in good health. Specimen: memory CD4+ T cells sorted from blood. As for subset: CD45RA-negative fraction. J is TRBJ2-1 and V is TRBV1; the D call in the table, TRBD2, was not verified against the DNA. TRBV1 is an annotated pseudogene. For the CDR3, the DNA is TGCACCAGCAGCCAAGATCTGAATGAGCAGTTCTTC. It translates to CTSSQDLNEQFF.